The next 27 T cell receptor beta chains were all read from a single sample in a study of CD8+ T cells in alopecia areata. cDNA serving as the sequencing template came from extracted, reverse transcribed RNA. Profiling relied on immunoSEQ multiplex PCR, and the TCRdb table lists in-frame clones only, not all of them. The table has some 130,000 clones, 49% seen once. This material consisted of CD8+ T cells sorted from blood, taken at week 0. Receptors originate from a human donor with alopecia areata.

V gene TRBV30 combines with J gene TRBJ2-2, with 9 bases lining up with TRBD1. Germline CDR1 reads GTSNPN; CDR2 reads SVGIG (reference sequence). This CDR3 has 13 amino acids. After removal of 4 bases from V and 7 bases from J, the junction contained 4 bases not matched to a gene. CDR3 coding DNA: TGTGCCTGGATAGGGACAGGGAACGGGGAGCTGTTTTTT. This encodes CAWIGTGNGELFF.

A few counts support this clone. The chain is built from TRBV29-1 and TRBJ2-2; perhaps TRBD2 as D (5 bases). The CDR3 covers 12 residues. V was trimmed by 6 bases and J by 5 bases, leaving 10 bases between them. The germline CDR1 and CDR2 sequences are SQVTM and ANQGSEA. The CDR3 spells CSVHGETGELFF. CDR3 sequence (DNA): TGCAGCGTGCACGGGGAGACCGGGGAGCTGTTTTTT.

This rearrangement joins TRBV7-9 to TRBJ1-6; D ambiguous. The CDR3 runs to 15 residues. The V gene lost 2 bases and the J gene lost 1 base, with 6 bases spanning the gap. Germline loops: CDR1 SEHNR, CDR2 FQNEAQ (reference sequence). The CDR3 nucleotides are TGTGCCAGCAGCTTATTCCAGTCCTATAATTCACCCCTCCACTTT. Protein sequence: CASSLFQSYNSPLHF.

The J gene is TRBJ2-7, the V gene TRBV29-1; tentative D call: TRBD1 (6 bases). CDR1 and CDR2 (germline): SQVTM, ANQGSEA. This CDR3 comprises 13 residues. The V gene lost 7 bases and the J gene lost 3 bases, with 16 bases spanning the gap. The CDR3 sequence is CSGLGTSDYEQYF. CDR3 sequence (DNA): TGCAGCGGCCTTGGGACATCGGACTACGAGCAGTACTTC.

V usage is TRBV6-5 and J usage is TRBJ2-5; TRBD2 matches at 11 bases. The CDR3 length is 15 residues. J lost 1 base, V lost 5 bases, and 3 bases had no gene match. The germline V gene encodes CDR1 MNHEY and CDR2 SVGAGI. This chain's CDR3 is CASSALAGGQETQYF. The CDR3 DNA is TGTGCCAGCAGTGCCCTAGCGGGGGGCCAAGAGACCCAGTACTTC.

The chain is built from TRBV5-1 and TRBJ2-1, with 8 bases fitting TRBD1. The V gene end was trimmed by 1 base and the J gene end by 8 bases; junction bases not matched to a gene: 11. CDR3 length: 16 residues. Germline CDR1 reads SGHRS; CDR2 reads YFSETQ. CDR3 nucleotides: TGCGCCAGCAGCTTGCTCTGGACAGGGACGCCGGATGAGCAGTTCTTC. It encodes CASSLLWTGTPDEQFF.

This clone showed up just a few times. V usage is TRBV27 and J usage is TRBJ2-1; D unresolved. From germline, CDR1 is MNHEY and CDR2 SMNVEV (reference sequence). The CDR3 length is 16 residues. The V and J ends lost 5 bases and 2 bases respectively, with 16 bases between them. The CDR3 sequence is CASSPYQTETYNEQFF. In DNA form, the CDR3 reads TGTGCCAGCAGTCCATACCAAACGGAAACCTACAATGAGCAGTTCTTC.

The chain recombines TRBV27 with TRBJ2-2; TRBD2 agrees at 11 bases. Unmatched junction bases numbered 2, after V lost 3 bases and J lost 5 bases. The CDR3 loop spans 15 amino acids. Per the germline V gene, CDR1 is MNHEY and CDR2 is SMNVEV (reference sequence). CDR3 in DNA: TGTGCCAGCAGTTTCGGGACTAGCGGAACCGGGGAGCTGTTTTTT. Encoded protein: CASSFGTSGTGELFF.

The chain is built from TRBV4-1 and TRBJ2-1; the D is unclear. Deletions cut 0 bases from V and 13 bases from J, with 16 bases between. CDR3 length: 14 residues. The germline gives CDR1 MGHRA, CDR2 YSYEKL. CDR3 loop: CASSQDTSLDLQFF. The CDR3 nucleotides read TGCGCCAGCAGCCAAGATACCAGTCTAGATCTACAGTTCTTC.

The chain recombines TRBV29-1 with TRBJ2-7, with unresolved D. The CDR3 extends over 11 amino acids. CDR1 is SQVTM, CDR2 ANQGSEA, per germline. Trimming cost V 8 bases and J 5 bases, with 13 bases left between them. DNA for the CDR3: TGCAGCACCCAGAGTTTGGACGAGCAGTACTTC. It is translated as CSTQSLDEQYF.

The chain combines TRBV10-3 with TRBJ2-1, with no clear D. V was trimmed by 0 bases and J by 10 bases, leaving 19 bases between them. Per the germline V gene, CDR1 is ENHRY and CDR2 is SYGVKD. CDR3 length: 16 amino acids. For the CDR3, the DNA is TGTGCCATCAGTGAGTCGAACACCCTCTCCACAATCGAGCAGTTCTTC. Protein: CAISESNTLSTIEQFF.

J is TRBJ2-7 and V is TRBV13; the match to TRBD2 covers 11 bases. CDR3 size: 16 residues. CDR1 PRHDT and CDR2 FYEKMQ come from the germline V gene (reference sequence). V shed 2 bases and J 2 bases; nucleotides not matched to a gene: 5. Written as DNA, the CDR3 is TGTGCCAGCAGCTTACAGACTAGCGGGAATCCCTACGAGCAGTACTTC. Translation gives CASSLQTSGNPYEQYF.

The chain recombines TRBV5-6 with TRBJ2-2; D remains ambiguous. CDR1 is SGHDT, CDR2 YYEEEE, per germline. The CDR3 totals 14 residues. Trimming took 2 bases from V and 2 from J, leaving 7 bases between them. The DNA for the CDR3 is TGTGCCAGCAGCTTCATGGGAAACACCGGGGAGCTGTTTTTT. Encoded protein: CASSFMGNTGELFF.

This clone was detected a few times. The chain's CDR3 is CASSPGQFHEQFF. Here the CDR3 DNA reads TGTGCCAGCAGCCCGGGACAGTTCCATGAGCAGTTCTTC. The V and J genes are TRBV14 and TRBJ2-1; 7 nucleotides align to TRBD1. CDR3 length: 13 residues. CDR1 is SGHDN, CDR2 FVKESK, per germline. Trimming took 4 bases from V and 8 from J; bases not matched to a gene: 5.

V is TRBV9 and J is TRBJ2-7, with D possibly TRBD1 on 5 matching bases. The CDR3 extends over 15 amino acids. V lost 0 bases and J 0 bases, leaving 10 bases between the germline ends. Germline values: CDR1 SGDLS, CDR2 YYNGEE. CDR3 nucleotides: TGTGCCAGCAGCGTAGGGGCAGGGTCCTCCTACGAGCAGTACTTC. Protein: CASSVGAGSSYEQYF.

This clone was counted a few times. This chain joins TRBV6-5 and TRBJ1-4; D might be TRBD1 (6 bases). The CDR3 totals 11 residues. Between the trimmed V and J ends, which lost 4 bases and 12 bases, there was a span of 9 bases. Germline V CDR1 and CDR2: MNHEY, SVGAGI. The CDR3 loop reads CASSSRGELFF. The CDR3 nucleotides read TGTGCCAGCAGTTCGAGGGGGGAACTGTTTTTT.

The chain couples TRBV5-4 to TRBJ1-2; tentative D call: TRBD1 (5 bases). The CDR3 spans 17 residues. Between the trimmed V and J ends, which lost 7 bases and 4 bases, there was a span of 26 bases. Germline lookup yields CDR1 SGHNT and CDR2 YYREEE (reference sequence). Here the CDR3 reads CASGTPEAGFFRYGYTF. The CDR3 DNA reads TGTGCCAGCGGGACCCCGGAGGCGGGATTTTTCCGCTATGGCTACACCTTC.

This sequence joins TRBV29-1 and TRBJ2-7; 11 positions agree with TRBD1. With 5 bases clipped from V and 5 bases from J, the junction kept 5 bases outside the gene matches. This CDR3 spans 13 amino acids. Germline-derived CDR1 and CDR2 are SQVTM and ANQGSEA. CDR3 residues: CSVRDRGVDEQYF. In nucleotides, the CDR3 is TGCAGCGTTCGGGACAGGGGGGTCGACGAGCAGTACTTC.

The chain combines TRBV7-9 with TRBJ1-5, with D unclear. Trimming took off 5 bases at V and 7 bases at J, with 9 bases between the two ends. CDR1 is SEHNR, CDR2 FQNEAQ, per germline (reference sequence). The CDR3 spans 12 residues. The CDR3 nucleotides are TGTGCCAGCAGCCCCGACGGACAGCCCCAGCATTTT. Translated, it gives CASSPDGQPQHF.

This clone was recorded a few times. The V call is TRBV11-2, the J call TRBJ1-4; possible D gene TRBD1, 5 bases. CDR1 is SGHAT and CDR2 is FQNNGV in the germline V gene. Between the trimmed V and J ends, which lost 8 bases and 8 bases, there was a span of 21 bases. The CDR3 has 15 amino acids. CDR3 residues: CASSNPGQLEEKLFF. CDR3 DNA sequence: TGTGCCAGCTCCAACCCGGGGCAATTAGAGGAAAAACTGTTTTTT.

This clone was detected only once. This chain links TRBV4-1 with TRBJ2-4, with 8 bases lining up with TRBD1. This CDR3 has 14 amino acids. Trimming cost V 2 bases and J 10 bases; bases outside gene matches: 7. CDR1 and CDR2 (germline): MGHRA, YSYEKL. CDR3 residues: CASSQPGTGEIQYF. The DNA of the CDR3 is TGCGCCAGCAGCCAACCCGGGACAGGAGAGATTCAGTACTTC.

This clone was detected only a few times. V is TRBV7-9 and J is TRBJ2-2; 11 bases match TRBD1. Unmatched junction bases numbered 7, after V lost 6 bases and J lost 7 bases. Looked up from germline, CDR1 is SEHNR and CDR2 is FQNEAQ (reference sequence). There are 15 residues in the CDR3. Here the CDR3 reads CASRRTGGEIGELFF. The CDR3 bases are TGTGCCAGCAGACGGACAGGGGGCGAAATCGGGGAGCTGTTTTTT.

This rearrangement joins TRBV6-5 to TRBJ1-2, with a weak D call TRBD1 (5 bases). This CDR3 has 15 residues. The V gene's germline CDR1 is MNHEY and CDR2 SVGAGI. The V gene lost 2 bases and the J gene lost 0 bases, with 10 bases spanning the gap. This CDR3 reads CASSYGATANYGYTF. DNA for the CDR3: TGTGCCAGCAGTTACGGGGCCACAGCTAACTATGGCTACACCTTC.

The gene calls are TRBV27 and TRBJ2-5; possible D gene TRBD1, 5 bases. V lost 3 bases, J lost 4 bases, and 12 bases lay in between. CDR3 length: 14 residues. Germline values: CDR1 MNHEY, CDR2 SMNVEV (reference sequence). Here the CDR3 reads CASSLAGLGETQYF. The CDR3, as DNA: TGTGCCAGCAGTTTGGCAGGGCTCGGAGAGACCCAGTACTTC.

This clone appeared many times. This chain uses TRBV7-9 with TRBJ1-5; 7 bases line up with TRBD1. Per germline, CDR1 SEHNR and CDR2 FQNEAQ (reference sequence). The length of the CDR3 is 15 residues. Trimming cost V 1 base and J 7 bases; bases outside gene matches: 7. The CDR3 DNA is TGTGCCAGCAGCTTAGAGGGGGCCCCGGGGCAGCCCCAGCATTTT. Translating gives CASSLEGAPGQPQHF.

This clone was counted a few times. This chain connects TRBV7-9 to TRBJ2-3; perhaps D is TRBD1 or TRBD2 (5 bases each). V was trimmed by 4 bases and J by 2 bases, leaving 16 bases between them. Per the germline V gene, CDR1 is SEHNR and CDR2 is FQNEAQ (reference sequence). The CDR3 totals 16 residues. CDR3 in DNA: TGTGCCAGCAGCTCCGGGACGCGAGAATTCACAGATACGCAGTATTTT. It encodes CASSSGTREFTDTQYF.

About this clone itself: Additional DNA sequences in this sample encode the identical CDR3. V and J are TRBV30 and TRBJ2-5; D remains ambiguous. The CDR3 is 11 amino acids. Germline CDR1 is GTSNPN and CDR2 is SVGIG (reference sequence). Trimming removed 1 base from V and 4 bases from J, with 4 bases in between. The CDR3: CAWSEGETQYF. DNA for the CDR3: TGTGCCTGGAGTGAGGGAGAGACCCAGTACTTC.